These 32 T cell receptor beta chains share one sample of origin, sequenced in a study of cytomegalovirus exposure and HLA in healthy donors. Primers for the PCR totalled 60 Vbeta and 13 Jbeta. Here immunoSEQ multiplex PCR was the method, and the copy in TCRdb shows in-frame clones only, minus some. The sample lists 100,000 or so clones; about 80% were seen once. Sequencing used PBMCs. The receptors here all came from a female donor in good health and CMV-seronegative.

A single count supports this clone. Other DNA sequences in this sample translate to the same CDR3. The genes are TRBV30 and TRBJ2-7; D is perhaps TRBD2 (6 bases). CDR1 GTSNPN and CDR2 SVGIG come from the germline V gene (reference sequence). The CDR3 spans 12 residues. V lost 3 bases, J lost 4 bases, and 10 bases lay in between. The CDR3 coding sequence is TGTGCCTGGAGCGGCGGAGGGTACGAGCAGTACTTC. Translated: CAWSGGGYEQYF.

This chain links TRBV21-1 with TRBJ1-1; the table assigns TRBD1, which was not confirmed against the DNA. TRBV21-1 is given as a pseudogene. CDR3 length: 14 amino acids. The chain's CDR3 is CASSKVTGTFEAFF. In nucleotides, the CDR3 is TGTGCCAGCAGCAAAGTGACAGGGACCTTTGAAGCTTTCTTT.

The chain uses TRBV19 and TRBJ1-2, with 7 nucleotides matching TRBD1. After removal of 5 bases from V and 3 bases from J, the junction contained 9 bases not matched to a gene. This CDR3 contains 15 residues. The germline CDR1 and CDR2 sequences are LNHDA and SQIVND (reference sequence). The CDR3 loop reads CASSVLQGIHYGYTF. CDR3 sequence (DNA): TGTGCCAGTAGTGTATTACAGGGGATTCACTATGGCTACACCTTC.

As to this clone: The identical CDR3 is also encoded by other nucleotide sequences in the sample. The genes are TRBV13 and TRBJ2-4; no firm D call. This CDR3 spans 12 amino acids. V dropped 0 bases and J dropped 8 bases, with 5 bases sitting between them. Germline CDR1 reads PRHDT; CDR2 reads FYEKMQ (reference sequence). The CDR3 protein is CASSLGSDIQYF. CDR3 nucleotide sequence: TGTGCCAGCAGCTTAGGTTCCGACATTCAGTACTTC. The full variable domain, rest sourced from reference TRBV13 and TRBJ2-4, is AAGVIQSPRHLIKEKRETATLKCYPIPRHDTVYWYQQGPGQDPQFLISFYEKMQSDKGSIPDRFSAQQFSDYHSELNMSSLELGDSALYFCASSLGSDIQYFGAGTRLSVL.

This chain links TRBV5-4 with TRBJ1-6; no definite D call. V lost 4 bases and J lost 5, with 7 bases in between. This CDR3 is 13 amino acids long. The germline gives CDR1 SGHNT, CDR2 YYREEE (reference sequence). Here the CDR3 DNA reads TGTGCCAGCAGCATACAAGATAATTCACCCCTCCACTTT. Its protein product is CASSIQDNSPLHF.

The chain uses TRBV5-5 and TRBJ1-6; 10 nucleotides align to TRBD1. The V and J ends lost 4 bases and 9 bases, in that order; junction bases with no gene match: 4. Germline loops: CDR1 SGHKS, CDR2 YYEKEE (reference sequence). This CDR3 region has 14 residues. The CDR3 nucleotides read TGTGCCAGCAGCATGGGACAGGGGATTTCACCCCTCCACTTT. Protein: CASSMGQGISPLHF.

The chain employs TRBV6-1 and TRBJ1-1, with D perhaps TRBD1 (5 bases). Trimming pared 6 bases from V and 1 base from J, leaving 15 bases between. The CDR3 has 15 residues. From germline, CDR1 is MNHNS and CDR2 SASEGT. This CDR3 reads CASSNTVGANTEAFF. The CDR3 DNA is TGTGCCAGCAGCAATACTGTTGGGGCGAACACTGAAGCTTTCTTT.

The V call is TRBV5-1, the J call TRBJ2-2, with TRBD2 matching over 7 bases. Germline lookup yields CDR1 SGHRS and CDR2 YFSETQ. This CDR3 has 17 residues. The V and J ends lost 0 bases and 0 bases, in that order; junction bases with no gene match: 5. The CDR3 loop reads CASSLGHRGANTGELFF. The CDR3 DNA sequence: TGCGCCAGCAGCTTGGGTCACCGGGGGGCGAACACCGGGGAGCTGTTTTTT. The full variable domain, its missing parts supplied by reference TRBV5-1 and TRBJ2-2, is KAGVTQTPRYLIKTRGQQVTLSCSPISGHRSVSWYQQTPGQGLQFLFEYFSETQRNKGNFPGRFSGRQFSNSRSEMNVSTLELGDSALYLCASSLGHRGANTGELFFGEGSRLTVL.

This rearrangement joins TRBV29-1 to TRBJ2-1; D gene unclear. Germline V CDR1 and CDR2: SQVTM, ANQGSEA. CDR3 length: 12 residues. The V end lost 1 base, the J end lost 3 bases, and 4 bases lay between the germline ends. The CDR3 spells CSVEARYNEQFF. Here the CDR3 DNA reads TGCAGCGTTGAAGCCCGCTACAATGAGCAGTTCTTC.

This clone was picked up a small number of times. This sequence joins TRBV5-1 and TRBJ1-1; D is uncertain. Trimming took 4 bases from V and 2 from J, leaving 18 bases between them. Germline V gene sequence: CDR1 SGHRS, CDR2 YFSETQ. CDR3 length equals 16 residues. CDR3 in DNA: TGCGCCAGCAGCCCAGCCTTACGGACTGTAAACACTGAAGCTTTCTTT. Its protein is CASSPALRTVNTEAFF.

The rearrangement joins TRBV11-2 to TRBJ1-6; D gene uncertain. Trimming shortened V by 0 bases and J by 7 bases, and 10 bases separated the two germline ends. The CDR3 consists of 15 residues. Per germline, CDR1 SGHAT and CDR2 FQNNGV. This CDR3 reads CASSLEHSQNSPLHF. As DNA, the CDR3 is TGTGCCAGCAGCTTAGAGCACAGTCAAAATTCACCCCTCCACTTT.

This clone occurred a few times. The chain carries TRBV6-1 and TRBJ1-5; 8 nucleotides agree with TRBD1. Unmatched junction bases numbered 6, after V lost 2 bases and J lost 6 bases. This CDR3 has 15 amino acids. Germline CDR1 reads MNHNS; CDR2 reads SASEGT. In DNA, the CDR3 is TGTGCCAGCAGTGAAAATACAGGGGGTCGTCAGCCCCAGCATTTT. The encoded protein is CASSENTGGRQPQHF.

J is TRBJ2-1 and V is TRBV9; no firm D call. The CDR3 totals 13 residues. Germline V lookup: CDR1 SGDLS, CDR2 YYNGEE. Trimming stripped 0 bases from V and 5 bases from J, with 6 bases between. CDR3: CASSVGHNNEQFF. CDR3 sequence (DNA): TGTGCCAGCAGCGTAGGGCACAACAATGAGCAGTTCTTC. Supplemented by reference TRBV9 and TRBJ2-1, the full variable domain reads DSGVTQTPKHLITATGQRVTLRCSPRSGDLSVYWYQQSLDQGLQFLIQYYNGEERAKGNILERFSAQQFPDLHSELNLSSLELGDSALYFCASSVGHNNEQFFGPGTRLTVL.

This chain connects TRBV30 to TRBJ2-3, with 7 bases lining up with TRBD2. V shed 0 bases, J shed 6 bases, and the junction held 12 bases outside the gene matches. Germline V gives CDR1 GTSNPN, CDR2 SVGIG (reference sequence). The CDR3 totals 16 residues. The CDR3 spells CAWSVPPRGREDTQYF. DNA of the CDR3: TGTGCCTGGAGTGTCCCCCCCCGGGGGAGGGAGGATACGCAGTATTTT.

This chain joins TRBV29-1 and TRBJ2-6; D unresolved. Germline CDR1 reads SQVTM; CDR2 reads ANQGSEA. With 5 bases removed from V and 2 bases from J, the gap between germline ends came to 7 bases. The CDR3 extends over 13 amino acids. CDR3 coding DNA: TGCAGCGTTTTCCGTGCTGGGGCCAACGTCCTGACTTTC. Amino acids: CSVFRAGANVLTF.

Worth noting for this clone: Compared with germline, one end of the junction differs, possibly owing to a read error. CDR3 coding DNA: TGTGCCGCATCGGATAGCTATCAGCCCCAGCATTTT. Encoded protein: CAASDSYQPQHF. The V gene is TRBV10-3, the J gene TRBJ1-5; D unresolved. Germline-derived CDR1 and CDR2 are ENHRY and SYGVKD. The CDR3 extends over 12 amino acids.

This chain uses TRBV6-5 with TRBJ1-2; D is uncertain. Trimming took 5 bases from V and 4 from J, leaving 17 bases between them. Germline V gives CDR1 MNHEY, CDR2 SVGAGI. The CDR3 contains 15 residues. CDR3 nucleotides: TGTGCCAGCAGTCCCTCGGGTAGACTGATCTATGGCTACACCTTC. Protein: CASSPSGRLIYGYTF.

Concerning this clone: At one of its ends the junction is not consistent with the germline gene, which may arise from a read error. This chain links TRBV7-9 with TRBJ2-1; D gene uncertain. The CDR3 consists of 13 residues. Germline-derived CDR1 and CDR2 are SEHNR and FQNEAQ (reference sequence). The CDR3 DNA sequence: TGTTCCAGCAGCTTAGTCTACCGGGATGAGCAGTTCTTC. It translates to CSSSLVYRDEQFF.

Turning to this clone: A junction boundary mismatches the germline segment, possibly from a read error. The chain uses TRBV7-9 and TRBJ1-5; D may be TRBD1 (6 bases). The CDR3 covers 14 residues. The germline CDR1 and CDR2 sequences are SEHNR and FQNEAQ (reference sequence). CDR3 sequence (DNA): TGTTCCAGCAGCTTAGGGGGGGTAAATCAGCCCCAGCATTTT. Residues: CSSSLGGVNQPQHF.

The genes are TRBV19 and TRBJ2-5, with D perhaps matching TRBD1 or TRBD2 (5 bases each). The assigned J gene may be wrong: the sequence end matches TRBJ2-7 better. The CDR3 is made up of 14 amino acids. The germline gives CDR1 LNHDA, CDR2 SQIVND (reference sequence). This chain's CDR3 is CASSIASGGYEQYF. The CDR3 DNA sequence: TGTGCCAGTAGTATAGCAAGTGGGGGCTACGAGCAGTACTTC.

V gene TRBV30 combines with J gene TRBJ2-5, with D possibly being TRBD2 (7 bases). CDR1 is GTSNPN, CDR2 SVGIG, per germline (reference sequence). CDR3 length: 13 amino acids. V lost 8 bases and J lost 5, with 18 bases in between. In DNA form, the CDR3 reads TGTGCCGGTGGGGCCGGGGGGCGGGAGACCCAGTACTTC. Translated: CAGGAGGRETQYF.

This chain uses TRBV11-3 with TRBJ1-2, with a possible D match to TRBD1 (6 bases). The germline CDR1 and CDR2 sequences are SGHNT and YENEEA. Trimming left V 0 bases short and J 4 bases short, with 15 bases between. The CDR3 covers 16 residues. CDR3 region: CASSLDQRTVIYGYTF. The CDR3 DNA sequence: TGTGCCAGCAGCTTAGATCAACGGACAGTCATCTATGGCTACACCTTC. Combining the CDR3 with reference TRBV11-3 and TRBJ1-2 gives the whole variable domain EAGVVQSPRYKIIEKKQPVAFWCNPISGHNTLYWYLQNLGQGPELLIRYENEEAVDDSQLPKDRFSAERLKGVDSTLKIQPAELGDSAVYLCASSLDQRTVIYGYTFGSGTRLTVV.

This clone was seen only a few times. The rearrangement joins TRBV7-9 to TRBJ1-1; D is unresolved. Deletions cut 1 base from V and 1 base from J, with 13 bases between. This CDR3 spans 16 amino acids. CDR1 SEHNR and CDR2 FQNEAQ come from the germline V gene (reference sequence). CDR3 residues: CASSLDRRRRNTEAFF. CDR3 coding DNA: TGTGCCAGCAGCTTAGATAGGAGACGAAGGAACACTGAAGCTTTCTTT. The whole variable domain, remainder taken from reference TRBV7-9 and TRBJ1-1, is DTGVSQNPRHKITKRGQNVTFRCDPISEHNRLYWYRQTLGQGPEFLTYFQNEAQLEKSRLLSDRFSAERPKGSFSTLEIQRTEQGDSAMYLCASSLDRRRRNTEAFFGQGTRLTVV.

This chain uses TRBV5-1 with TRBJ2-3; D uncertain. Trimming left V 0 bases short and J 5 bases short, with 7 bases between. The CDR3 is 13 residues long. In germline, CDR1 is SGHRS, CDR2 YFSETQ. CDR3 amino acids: CASSLVVLDTQYF. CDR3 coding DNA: TGCGCCAGCAGCTTGGTTGTCTTAGATACGCAGTATTTT.

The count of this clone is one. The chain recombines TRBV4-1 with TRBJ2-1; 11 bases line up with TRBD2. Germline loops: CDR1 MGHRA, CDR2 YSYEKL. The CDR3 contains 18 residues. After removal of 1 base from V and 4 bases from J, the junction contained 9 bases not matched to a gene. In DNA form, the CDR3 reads TGCGCCAGCAGCCAAGTAGGGCTAGCGGGGGGCCTTTACAATGAGCAGTTCTTC. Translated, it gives CASSQVGLAGGLYNEQFF.

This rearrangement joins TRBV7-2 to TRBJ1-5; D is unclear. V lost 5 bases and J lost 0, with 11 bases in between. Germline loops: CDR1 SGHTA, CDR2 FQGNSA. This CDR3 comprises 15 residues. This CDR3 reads CASSPYQLSNQPQHF. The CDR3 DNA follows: TGTGCCAGCAGCCCGTACCAACTTAGCAATCAGCCCCAGCATTTT. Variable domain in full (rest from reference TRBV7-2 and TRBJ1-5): GAGVSQSPSNKVTEKGKDVELRCDPISGHTALYWYRQSLGQGLEFLIYFQGNSAPDKSGLPSDRFSAERTGGSVSTLTIQRTQQEDSAVYLCASSPYQLSNQPQHFGDGTRLSIL.

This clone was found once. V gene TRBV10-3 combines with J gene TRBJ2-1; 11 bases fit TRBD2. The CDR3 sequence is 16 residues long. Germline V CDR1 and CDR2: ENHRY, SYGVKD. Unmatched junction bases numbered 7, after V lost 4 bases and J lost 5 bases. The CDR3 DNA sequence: TGTGCCATCAGTGGGCCTAGCGGGGGGAGGGACAATGAGCAGTTCTTC. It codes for CAISGPSGGRDNEQFF.

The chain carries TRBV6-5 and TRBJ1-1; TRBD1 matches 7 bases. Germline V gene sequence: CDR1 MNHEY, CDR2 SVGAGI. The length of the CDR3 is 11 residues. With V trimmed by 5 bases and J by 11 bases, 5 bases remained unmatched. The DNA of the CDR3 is TGTGCCAGCAGTCTGGGACAGATGGCTTTCTTT. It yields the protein CASSLGQMAFF.

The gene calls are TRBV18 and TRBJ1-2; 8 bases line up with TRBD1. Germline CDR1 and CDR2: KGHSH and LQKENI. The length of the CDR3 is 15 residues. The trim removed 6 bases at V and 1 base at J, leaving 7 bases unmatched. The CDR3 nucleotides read TGTGCCAGCTCTGGGACAGGCTCTCTTAACTATGGCTACACCTTC. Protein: CASSGTGSLNYGYTF.

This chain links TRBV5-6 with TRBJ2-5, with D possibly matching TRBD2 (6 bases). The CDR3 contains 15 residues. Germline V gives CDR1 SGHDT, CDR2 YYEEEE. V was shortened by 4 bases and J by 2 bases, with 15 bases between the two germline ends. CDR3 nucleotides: TGTGCCAGCAGCCGGGCAGGTCGGGGGCAAGAGACCCAGTACTTC. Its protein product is CASSRAGRGQETQYF. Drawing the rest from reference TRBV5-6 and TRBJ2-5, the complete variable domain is DAGVTQSPTHLIKTRGQQVTLRCSPKSGHDTVSWYQQALGQGPQFIFQYYEEEERQRGNFPDRFSGHQFPNYSSELNVNALLLGDSALYLCASSRAGRGQETQYFGPGTRLLVL.

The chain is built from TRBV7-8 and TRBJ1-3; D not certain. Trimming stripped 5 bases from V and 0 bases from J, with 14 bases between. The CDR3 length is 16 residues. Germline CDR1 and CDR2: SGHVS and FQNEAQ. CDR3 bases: TGTGCCAGCAGCCTCCGGGCGGGAATCTCTGGAAACACCATATATTTT. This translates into CASSLRAGISGNTIYF.

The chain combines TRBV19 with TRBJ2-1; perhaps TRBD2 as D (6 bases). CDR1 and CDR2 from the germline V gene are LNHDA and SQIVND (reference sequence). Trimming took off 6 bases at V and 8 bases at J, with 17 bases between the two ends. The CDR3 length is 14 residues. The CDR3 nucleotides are TGTGCCAGTAGCGAGCCGGGGGAGAGCCATGAGCAGTTCTTC. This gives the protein CASSEPGESHEQFF. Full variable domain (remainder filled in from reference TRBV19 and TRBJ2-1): DGGITQSPKYLFRKEGQNVTLSCEQNLNHDAMYWYRQDPGQGLRLIYYSQIVNDFQKGDIAEGYSVSREKKESFPLTVTSAQKNPTAFYLCASSEPGESHEQFFGPGTRLTVL.